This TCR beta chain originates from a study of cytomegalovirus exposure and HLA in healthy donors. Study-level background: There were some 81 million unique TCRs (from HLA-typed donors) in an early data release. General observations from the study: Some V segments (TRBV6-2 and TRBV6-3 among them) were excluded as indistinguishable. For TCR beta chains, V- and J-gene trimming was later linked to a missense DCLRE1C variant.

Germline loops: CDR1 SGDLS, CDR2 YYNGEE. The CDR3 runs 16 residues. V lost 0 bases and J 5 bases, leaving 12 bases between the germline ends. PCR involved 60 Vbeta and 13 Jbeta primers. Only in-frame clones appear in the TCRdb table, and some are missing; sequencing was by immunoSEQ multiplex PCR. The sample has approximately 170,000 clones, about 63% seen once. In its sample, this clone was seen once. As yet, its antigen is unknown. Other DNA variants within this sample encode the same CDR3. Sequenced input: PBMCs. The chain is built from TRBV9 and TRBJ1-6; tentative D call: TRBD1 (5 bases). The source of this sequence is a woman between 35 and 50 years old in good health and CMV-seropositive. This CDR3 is CASSVGRQLNNSPLHF. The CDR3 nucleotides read TGTGCCAGCAGCGTAGGCCGACAGCTGAATAATTCACCCCTCCACTTT.